The next 9 T cell receptor beta chains were all read from a single sample in a study of beta chain features in type 1 diabetes. No antigen has been identified for these receptors. Study-wide results and limits: TCRB CDR3s were moderately but significantly shorter in Type 1 diabetes patients in all four CD4+ subsets.

The study reverse transcribed the entire isolated RNA, so it sequenced expressed TCRB transcripts. Measured with immunoSEQ multiplex PCR; TCRdb has only the in-frame clones, and not every one. The table lists a few hundred thousand clones, about 12% of them singletons, with approximately 0.01% in the top ten. Input material: naive CD4+ T cells from blood. These receptors originate from a woman younger than 30 with type 1 diabetes.

The gene calls are TRBV4-1 and TRBJ2-7, with D perhaps TRBD1 (6 bases). Germline CDR1 and CDR2: MGHRA and YSYEKL. Trimming took 1 base from V and 2 from J, leaving 12 bases between them. The CDR3 contains 15 residues. This CDR3 is CASSQATGTPYEQYF. The CDR3 DNA reads TGCGCCAGCAGCCAAGCCACAGGGACCCCCTACGAGCAGTACTTC.

This chain connects TRBV10-3 to TRBJ2-7, with TRBD1 matching 9 bases. CDR1 and CDR2 (germline): ENHRY, SYGVKD. V was pared by 11 bases and J by 6 bases, with 11 bases of the junction left unmatched. The CDR3 has 13 residues. This CDR3 is CAVSGTGWFEQYF. In nucleotides, the CDR3 is TGTGCCGTCTCCGGGACAGGGTGGTTCGAGCAGTACTTC.

The genes are TRBV5-1 and TRBJ1-1; no clear D gene. Germline V gene data show CDR1 as SGHRS and CDR2 as YFSETQ. This CDR3 has 14 amino acids. The V end lost 0 bases, the J end lost 10 bases, and 16 bases lay between the germline ends. The CDR3 loop is CASSLGVAGEGAFF. As DNA, the CDR3 is TGCGCCAGCAGCTTGGGGGTGGCCGGGGAAGGAGCTTTCTTT. Full variable domain (missing parts from reference TRBV5-1 and TRBJ1-1): KAGVTQTPRYLIKTRGQQVTLSCSPISGHRSVSWYQQTPGQGLQFLFEYFSETQRNKGNFPGRFSGRQFSNSRSEMNVSTLELGDSALYLCASSLGVAGEGAFFGQGTRLTVV.

Only a few counts were recorded for this clone. The chain has TRBV7-2 and TRBJ2-5, with 7 bases lining up with TRBD2. Unmatched junction bases numbered 11, after V lost 3 bases and J lost 4 bases. This CDR3 contains 16 residues. CDR1 and CDR2 (germline): SGHTA, FQGNSA. This CDR3 reads CASSFSGTGVGETQYF. CDR3 sequence (DNA): TGTGCCAGCAGCTTCAGCGGGACGGGAGTGGGAGAGACCCAGTACTTC.

This clone was seen a handful of times. The genes are TRBV6-5 and TRBJ2-7, with 10 bases aligning to TRBD2. This CDR3 spans 13 amino acids. Germline CDR1 and CDR2: MNHEY and SVGAGI. J gave up 6 bases and V 7 bases, and 6 bases lay outside the gene matches. CDR3 sequence (DNA): TGTGCCAGCAATATAGCGGGAGGCTCCGAGCAGTACTTC. Translation: CASNIAGGSEQYF.

This clone has only a few counts. A junction boundary mismatches the germline segment, possibly from a read error. The chain has TRBV4-3 and TRBJ2-7; a weak D match, TRBD1 (5 bases). This CDR3 has 13 residues. CDR1 is LGHNA and CDR2 is YSLEER in the germline V gene. CDR3 region: CASSQQTGYQQYF. The DNA of the CDR3 is TGCGCCAGCAGCCAACAAACAGGCTACCAGCAGTACTTC.

A few counts support this clone. The chain recombines TRBV10-3 with TRBJ2-2; 8 bases line up with TRBD1. The germline CDR1 and CDR2 sequences are ENHRY and SYGVKD. The CDR3 sequence is 14 residues long. The trim removed 5 bases at V and 3 bases at J, leaving 2 bases unmatched. The chain's CDR3 is CAISPGQDTGELFF. The CDR3, as DNA: TGTGCCATCAGTCCGGGACAGGACACCGGGGAGCTGTTTTTT.

The V and J genes are TRBV5-4 and TRBJ2-2, with 7 bases matching TRBD1. CDR1 is SGHNT, CDR2 YYREEE, per germline (reference sequence). The CDR3 has 15 residues. J gave up 2 bases and V 4 bases, and 5 bases lay outside the gene matches. The CDR3 sequence is CASSTDRRNTGELFF. For the CDR3, the DNA is TGTGCCAGCAGCACGGACAGGAGAAACACCGGGGAGCTGTTTTTT. The entire variable domain, with the rest obtained from reference TRBV5-4 and TRBJ2-2, is as follows: ETGVTQSPTHLIKTRGQQVTLRCSSQSGHNTVSWYQQALGQGPQFIFQYYREEENGRGNFPPRFSGLQFPNYSSELNVNALELDDSALYLCASSTDRRNTGELFFGEGSRLTVL.

Only a few counts were recorded for this clone. The rearrangement links TRBV5-1 to TRBJ2-5; D ambiguous. Germline CDR1 and CDR2: SGHRS and YFSETQ. The CDR3 has 15 amino acids. V was shortened by 0 bases and J by 0 bases, with 9 bases between the two germline ends. CDR3 in DNA: TGCGCCAGCAGCTTGGCCCCACAGAACCAAGAGACCCAGTACTTC. It is translated as CASSLAPQNQETQYF.